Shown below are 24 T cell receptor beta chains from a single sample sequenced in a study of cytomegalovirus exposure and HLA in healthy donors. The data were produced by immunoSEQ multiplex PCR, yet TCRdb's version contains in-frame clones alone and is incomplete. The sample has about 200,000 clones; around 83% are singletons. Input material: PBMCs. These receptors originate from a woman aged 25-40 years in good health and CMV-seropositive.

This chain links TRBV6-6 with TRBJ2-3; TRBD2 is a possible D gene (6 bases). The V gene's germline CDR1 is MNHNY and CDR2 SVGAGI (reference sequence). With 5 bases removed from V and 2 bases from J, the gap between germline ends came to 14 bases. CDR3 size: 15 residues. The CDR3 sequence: CASSRGLTYTDTQYF. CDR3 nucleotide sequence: TGTGCCAGCAGTCGGGGACTTACCTACACAGATACGCAGTATTTT.

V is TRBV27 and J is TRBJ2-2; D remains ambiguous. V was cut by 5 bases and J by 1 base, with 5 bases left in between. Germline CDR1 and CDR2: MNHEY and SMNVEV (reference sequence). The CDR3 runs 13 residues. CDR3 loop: CASSDWNTGELFF. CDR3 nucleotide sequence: TGTGCCAGCAGTGACTGGAACACCGGGGAGCTGTTTTTT.

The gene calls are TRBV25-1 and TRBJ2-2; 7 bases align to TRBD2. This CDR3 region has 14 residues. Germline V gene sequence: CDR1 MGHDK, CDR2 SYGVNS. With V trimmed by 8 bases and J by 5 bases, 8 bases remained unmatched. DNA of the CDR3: TGTGCCAGCGGTCAGGGAGGGGAGACCGGGGAGCTGTTTTTT. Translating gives CASGQGGETGELFF.

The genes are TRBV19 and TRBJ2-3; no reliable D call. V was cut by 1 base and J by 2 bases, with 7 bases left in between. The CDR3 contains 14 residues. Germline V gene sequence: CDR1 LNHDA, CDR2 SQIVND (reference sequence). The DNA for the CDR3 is TGTGCCAGTAGTATAGGCGGATACACAGATACGCAGTATTTT. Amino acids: CASSIGGYTDTQYF. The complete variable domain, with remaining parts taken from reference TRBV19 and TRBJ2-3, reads DGGITQSPKYLFRKEGQNVTLSCEQNLNHDAMYWYRQDPGQGLRLIYYSQIVNDFQKGDIAEGYSVSREKKESFPLTVTSAQKNPTAFYLCASSIGGYTDTQYFGPGTRLTVL.

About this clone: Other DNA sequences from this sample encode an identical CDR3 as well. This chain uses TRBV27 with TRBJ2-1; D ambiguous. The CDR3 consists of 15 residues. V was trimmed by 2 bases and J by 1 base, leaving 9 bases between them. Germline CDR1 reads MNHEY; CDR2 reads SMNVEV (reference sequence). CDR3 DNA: TGTGCCAGCAGTTTAGGTGGCAGTTCCTACAATGAGCAGTTCTTC. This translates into CASSLGGSSYNEQFF.

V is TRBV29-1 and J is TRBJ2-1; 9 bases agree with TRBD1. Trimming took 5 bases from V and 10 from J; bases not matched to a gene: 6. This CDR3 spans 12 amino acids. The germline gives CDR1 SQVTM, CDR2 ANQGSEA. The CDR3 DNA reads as TGCAGCGTTAAGGGACAGGGAGACGAGCAGTTCTTC. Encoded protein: CSVKGQGDEQFF.

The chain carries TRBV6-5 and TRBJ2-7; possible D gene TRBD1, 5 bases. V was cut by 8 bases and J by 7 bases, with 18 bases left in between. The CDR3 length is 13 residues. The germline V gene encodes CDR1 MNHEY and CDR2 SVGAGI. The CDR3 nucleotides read TGTGCCAGCGCAACTCCAGGGTATCGGGAGCAGTACTTC. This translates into CASATPGYREQYF.

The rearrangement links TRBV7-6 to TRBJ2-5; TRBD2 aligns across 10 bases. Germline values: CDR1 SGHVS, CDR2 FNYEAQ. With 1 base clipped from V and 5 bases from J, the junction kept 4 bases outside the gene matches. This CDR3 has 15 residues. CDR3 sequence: CASSLGAGGGETQYF. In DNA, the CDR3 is TGTGCCAGCAGCTTAGGAGCGGGAGGGGGGGAGACCCAGTACTTC.

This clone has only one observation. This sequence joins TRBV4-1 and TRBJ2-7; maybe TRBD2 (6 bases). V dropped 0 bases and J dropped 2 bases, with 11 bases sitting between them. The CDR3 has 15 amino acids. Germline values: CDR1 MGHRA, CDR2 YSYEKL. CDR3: CASSQDGAGTYEQYF. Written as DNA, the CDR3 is TGCGCCAGCAGCCAAGATGGGGCGGGAACCTACGAGCAGTACTTC.

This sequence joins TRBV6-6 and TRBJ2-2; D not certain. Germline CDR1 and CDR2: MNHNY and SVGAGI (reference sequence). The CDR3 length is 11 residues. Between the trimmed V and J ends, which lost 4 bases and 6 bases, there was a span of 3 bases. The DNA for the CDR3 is TGTGCCAGCAGTTCTGCCGGGGAGCTGTTTTTT. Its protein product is CASSSAGELFF.

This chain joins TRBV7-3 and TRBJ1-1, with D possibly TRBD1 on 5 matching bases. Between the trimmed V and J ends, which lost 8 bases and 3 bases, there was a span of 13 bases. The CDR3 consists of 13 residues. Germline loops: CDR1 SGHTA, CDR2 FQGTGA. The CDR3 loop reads CASGQGGDTEAFF. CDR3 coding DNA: TGTGCCAGCGGCCAGGGTGGCGACACTGAAGCTTTCTTT.

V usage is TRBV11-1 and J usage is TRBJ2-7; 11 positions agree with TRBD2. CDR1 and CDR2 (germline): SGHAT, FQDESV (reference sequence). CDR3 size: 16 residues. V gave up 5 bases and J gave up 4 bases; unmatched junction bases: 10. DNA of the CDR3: TGTGCCAGCAGCCCCCCTGGAGGGACTAGCGGTTACGAGCAGTACTTC. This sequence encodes CASSPPGGTSGYEQYF. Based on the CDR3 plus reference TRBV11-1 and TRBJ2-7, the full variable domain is EAEVAQSPRYKITEKSQAVAFWCDPISGHATLYWYRQILGQGPELLVQFQDESVVDDSQLPKDRFSAERLKGVDSTLKIQPAELGDSAMYLCASSPPGGTSGYEQYFGPGTRLTVT.

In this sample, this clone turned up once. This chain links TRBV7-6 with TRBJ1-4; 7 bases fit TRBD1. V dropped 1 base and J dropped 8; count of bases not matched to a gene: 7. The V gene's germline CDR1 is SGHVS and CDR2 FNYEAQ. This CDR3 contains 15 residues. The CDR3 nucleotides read TGTGCCAGCAGCTTAGAGCAGGGGGTGAACGAAAAACTGTTTTTT. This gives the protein CASSLEQGVNEKLFF.

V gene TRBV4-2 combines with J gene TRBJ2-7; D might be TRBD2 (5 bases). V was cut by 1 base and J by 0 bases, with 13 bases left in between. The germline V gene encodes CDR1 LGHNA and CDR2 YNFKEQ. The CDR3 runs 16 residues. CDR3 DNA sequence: TGTGCCAGCAGCCAAGGCTCTAGCTCTTACTCCTACGAGCAGTACTTC. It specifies CASSQGSSSYSYEQYF.

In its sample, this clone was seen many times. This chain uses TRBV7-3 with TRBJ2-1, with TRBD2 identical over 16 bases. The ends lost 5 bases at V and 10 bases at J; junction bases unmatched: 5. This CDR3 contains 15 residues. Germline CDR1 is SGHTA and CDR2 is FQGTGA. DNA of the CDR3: TGTGCCAGCAGCATGGGACTAGCGGGAGGGCAAGAGCAGTTCTTC. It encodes CASSMGLAGGQEQFF.

CDR3 amino acids: CATNWVVGGEQFF. CDR3 sequence (DNA): TGTGCCACCAACTGGGTGGTGGGGGGTGAGCAGTTCTTC. This chain uses TRBV15 with TRBJ2-1, with D possibly TRBD2 on 6 matching bases. The CDR3 length is 13 residues. CDR1 is LNHNV, CDR2 YYDKDF, per germline (reference sequence). Between the trimmed V and J ends, which lost 7 bases and 9 bases, there was a span of 16 bases. Variable domain in full (rest from reference TRBV15 and TRBJ2-1): DAMVIQNPRYQVTQFGKPVTLSCSQTLNHNVMYWYQQKSSQAPKLLFHYYDKDFNNEADTPDNFQSRRPNTSFCFLDIRSPGLGDTAMYLCATNWVVGGEQFFGPGTRLTVL.

The CDR3 nucleotides read TGTGCCAGCAGCTTACCGTCGGGAGGGCTGATAAATGAGCAGTTCTTC. It encodes CASSLPSGGLINEQFF. J is TRBJ2-1 and V is TRBV7-2; TRBD2 matches at 8 bases. The CDR3 totals 16 residues. Germline-derived CDR1 and CDR2 are SGHTA and FQGNSA. Unmatched junction bases numbered 10, after V lost 2 bases and J lost 7 bases.

The CDR3 region has the DNA TGTGCCAGCAGCCCAGGGACAGGGTACACTGAAGCTTTCTTT. Translation: CASSPGTGYTEAFF. The chain is built from TRBV7-2 and TRBJ1-1; 9 nucleotides line up with TRBD1. Germline CDR1 is SGHTA and CDR2 is FQGNSA. This CDR3 comprises 14 residues. With 5 bases clipped from V and 3 bases from J, the junction kept 4 bases outside the gene matches.

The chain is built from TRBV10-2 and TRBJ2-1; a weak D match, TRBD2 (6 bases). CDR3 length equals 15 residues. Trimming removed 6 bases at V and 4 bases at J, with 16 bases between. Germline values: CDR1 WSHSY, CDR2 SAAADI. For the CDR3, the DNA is TGCGCCAGCAGACCGGGACTTGATGAATACAATGAGCAGTTCTTC. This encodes CASRPGLDEYNEQFF.

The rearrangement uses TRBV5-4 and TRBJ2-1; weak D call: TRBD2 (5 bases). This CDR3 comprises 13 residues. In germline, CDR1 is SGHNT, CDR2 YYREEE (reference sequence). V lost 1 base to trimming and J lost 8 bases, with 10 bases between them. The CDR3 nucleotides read TGTGCCAGCAGCTTGACTGTGGAGGATGAGCAGTTCTTC. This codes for CASSLTVEDEQFF.

This CDR3 reads CASSQAWDSNQETQYF. Here the CDR3 DNA reads TGTGCCAGCAGCCAGGCTTGGGACTCCAACCAAGAGACCCAGTACTTC. This chain connects TRBV4-2 to TRBJ2-5, with D possibly matching TRBD2 (6 bases). The ends were cut back, 3 bases at V and 0 bases at J, with 14 bases in the middle. Per germline, CDR1 LGHNA and CDR2 YNFKEQ. The CDR3 sequence is 16 residues long.

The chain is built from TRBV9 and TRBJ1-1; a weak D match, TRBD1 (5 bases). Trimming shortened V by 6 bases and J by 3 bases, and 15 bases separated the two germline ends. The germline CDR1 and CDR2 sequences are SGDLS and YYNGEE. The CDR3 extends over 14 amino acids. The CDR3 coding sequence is TGTGCCAGCACACCCACGTGGGGCGACACTGAAGCTTTCTTT. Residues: CASTPTWGDTEAFF.

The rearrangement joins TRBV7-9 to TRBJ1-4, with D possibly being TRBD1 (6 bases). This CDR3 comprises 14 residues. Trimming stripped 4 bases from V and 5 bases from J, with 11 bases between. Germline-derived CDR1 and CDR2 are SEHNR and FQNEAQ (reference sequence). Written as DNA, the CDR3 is TGTGCCAGCAGCTCCTCCGGGACAAATGAAAAACTGTTTTTT. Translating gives CASSSSGTNEKLFF.

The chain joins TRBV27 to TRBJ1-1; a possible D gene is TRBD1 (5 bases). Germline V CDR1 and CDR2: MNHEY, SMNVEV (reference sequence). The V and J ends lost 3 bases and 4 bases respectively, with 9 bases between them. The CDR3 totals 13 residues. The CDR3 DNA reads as TGTGCCAGCAGTTTCCAGGGTAGCACTGAAGCTTTCTTT. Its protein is CASSFQGSTEAFF.